This T cell receptor beta chain emerged from a study of PD-L1 blockade in urothelial cancer. Study as a whole: Timepoints chosen for blood analysis were 3 weeks (second dose) and 6 weeks after treatment start. Median T cell yield per blood sample was 140,000 to 150,000 cells.

This sample's time point: pretreatment peripheral blood. Profiling relied on immunoSEQ multiplex PCR, and the TCRdb table lists in-frame clones only, not all of them. The data contain some 40,000 clones, roughly 84% of them seen just once; the ten biggest clones take up approximately 25%. Study results and caveats: Lower pretreatment blood TCR clonality, under the median, predicted better survival, researchers reported. Tumor-associated blood clones were expanded more by durable-benefit patients at 3 weeks.

From germline, CDR1 is MDHEN and CDR2 SYDVKM. The V segment lost 6 bases and the J segment 1 base; nucleotides outside the gene matches: 10. The CDR3 is made up of 16 amino acids. Concerning this clone itself: Its antigen remains unknown.

The TCR comes from a donor over 35 with urothelial cancer. The chain has TRBV28 and TRBJ2-5, with 8 bases aligning to TRBD1. The material was PBMCs, obtained around atezolizumab (anti-PD-L1) treatment. CDR3 sequence: CASSLRTGPRQETQYF. The CDR3 DNA sequence: TGTGCCAGCAGCCTCCGGACAGGGCCACGCCAAGAGACCCAGTACTTC.